This T cell receptor (beta chain) stems from a study of OX40 agonist ivuxolimab in advanced cancers. On the study more broadly: Three patients responded partially, comprising one with hepatocellular carcinoma and two with cutaneous melanoma. The study, taken as a whole, reports: No determination was made of the antigen specificity of the expanded peripheral T cells.

A word on this clone: Antigen specificity is unknown.

The method was immunoSEQ multiplex PCR; TCRdb's version includes in-frame clones alone and lacks a portion of them. The sample has 99,000 or so clones; 85% to 95% are singletons. Germline CDR1 reads MNHEY; CDR2 reads SVGAGI. CDR3 length: 13 residues. The V end was cut by 6 bases, the J end by 6 bases, with 13 bases between. The material was CD4+ or CD8+ T cells sorted from blood, obtained in a trial of the OX40 agonist ivuxolimab. The rearrangement uses TRBV6-5 and TRBJ2-3; TRBD1 is a possible D gene (5 bases). The origin of this receptor is an adult with an advanced solid tumor such as melanoma, head and neck, liver or kidney cancer. The CDR3 DNA sequence: TGTGCCAGCAGCCCCAGGGTAACCGATACGCAGTATTTT. Amino acid sequence: CASSPRVTDTQYF.